The 18 T cell receptor beta chains in this list originate from one sample, sequenced in a study of blood T cell repertoires in COVID-19. TCRdb's table, derived via immunoSEQ multiplex PCR, lists solely in-frame clones and lacks some. The repertoire has approximately 300,000 clones, 85% to 90% of them found once; the top ten carry about 10%. The sequencing sample was made of PBMCs or T cells enriched from blood (not recorded which). The receptors shown here come from a woman under 30 who had recovered from COVID-19.

The V call is TRBV28, the J call TRBJ2-3; 9 bases are a match to TRBD2. From germline, CDR1 is MDHEN and CDR2 SYDVKM. V lost 3 bases, J lost 1 base, and 5 bases stayed unmatched. The length of the CDR3 is 16 residues. CDR3 loop: CASSFLSGRRTDTQYF. For the CDR3, the DNA is TGTGCCAGCAGTTTCCTCAGCGGGAGGCGCACAGATACGCAGTATTTT.

This chain connects TRBV18 to TRBJ2-1; unclear D gene. Germline loops: CDR1 KGHSH, CDR2 LQKENI. The CDR3 loop spans 14 amino acids. V lost 0 bases to trimming and J lost 5 bases, with 8 bases between them. The chain's CDR3 is CASSPPSSNNEQFF. The CDR3 DNA sequence: TGTGCCAGCTCACCACCGAGTAGTAACAATGAGCAGTTCTTC. The complete variable domain, with remaining parts taken from reference TRBV18 and TRBJ2-1, reads NAGVMQNPRHLVRRRGQEARLRCSPMKGHSHVYWYRQLPEEGLKFMVYLQKENIIDESGMPKERFSAEFPKEGPSILRIQQVVRGDSAAYFCASSPPSSNNEQFFGPGTRLTVL.

This clone has just one count. The rearrangement links TRBV5-1 to TRBJ1-5; 7 positions match TRBD1. CDR3 size: 19 residues. V lost 4 bases and J lost 0; bases outside the gene matches: 16. CDR1 and CDR2 from the germline V gene are SGHRS and YFSETQ. The CDR3 is CASSTRSGDSQNSNQPQHF. The CDR3 DNA sequence: TGCGCCAGCAGCACGCGCTCCGGGGACAGCCAGAATAGCAATCAGCCCCAGCATTTT.

The genes are TRBV30 and TRBJ2-3, with D hard to call. Germline CDR1 and CDR2: GTSNPN and SVGIG (reference sequence). The CDR3 sequence is 15 residues long. V was clipped by 1 base and J by 3 bases, with 14 bases between them. Written as DNA, the CDR3 is TGTGCCTGGAGTGGCTATTTCGGGTGGACAGATACGCAGTATTTT. It codes for CAWSGYFGWTDTQYF. Variable domain in full (rest from reference TRBV30 and TRBJ2-3): SQTIHQWPATLVQPVGSPLSLECTVEGTSNPNLYWYRQAAGRGLQLLFYSVGIGQISSEVPQNLSASRPQDRQFILSSKKLLLSDSGFYLCAWSGYFGWTDTQYFGPGTRLTVL.

The J gene is TRBJ2-1, the V gene TRBV5-5; D might be TRBD2 (6 bases). Germline values: CDR1 SGHKS, CDR2 YYEKEE (reference sequence). V was pared by 0 bases and J by 10 bases, with 14 bases between. The length of the CDR3 is 14 residues. Written as DNA, the CDR3 is TGTGCCAGCAGCTTGGATATGGACTACGCGGAGCAGTTCTTC. It yields the protein CASSLDMDYAEQFF.

J is TRBJ2-5 and V is TRBV27; 9 nucleotides match TRBD2. This CDR3 has 16 residues. The V and J ends lost 7 bases and 4 bases, in that order; junction bases with no gene match: 13. CDR1 MNHEY and CDR2 SMNVEV come from the germline V gene (reference sequence). CDR3 sequence: CASTPSAGGSGETQYF. The CDR3 nucleotides are TGTGCCAGCACCCCCTCAGCGGGAGGCTCGGGAGAGACCCAGTACTTC.

This clone was observed a single time. This chain connects TRBV5-1 to TRBJ1-1, with D possibly matching TRBD1 (6 bases). CDR3 size: 15 residues. Germline V gives CDR1 SGHRS, CDR2 YFSETQ. V was trimmed by 2 bases and J by 5 bases, leaving 16 bases between them. CDR3 loop: CASSFTTSGETEAFF. CDR3 DNA: TGCGCCAGCAGCTTTACCACCTCAGGGGAAACTGAAGCTTTCTTT.

In its sample, this clone was seen once. This chain links TRBV19 with TRBJ1-4; D not certain. This CDR3 region has 14 residues. Germline CDR1 reads LNHDA; CDR2 reads SQIVND (reference sequence). Trimming removed 6 bases from V and 6 bases from J, with 14 bases in between. This chain's CDR3 is CASSLGGMDEKLFF. CDR3 DNA: TGTGCCAGTAGCCTAGGAGGGATGGATGAAAAACTGTTTTTT.

To note about this clone: The DNA is left out, because the CDR3 cannot be placed on it with certainty; the CDR3 is given as TCRdb lists it. The chain carries TRBV6-1 and TRBJ1-5. The germline gives CDR1 MNHNS, CDR2 SASEGT. The CDR3 numbers 18 amino acids, ends counted. The chain's CDR3 is CASSEYFHDGIAISPSIF.

This clone was detected only once. The rearrangement joins TRBV10-3 to TRBJ1-3; 8 positions agree with TRBD1. This CDR3 contains 14 residues. V gave up 6 bases and J gave up 4 bases; unmatched junction bases: 5. Germline CDR1 and CDR2: ENHRY and SYGVKD. The CDR3 region is CAIRTRQGGNTIYF. CDR3 nucleotide sequence: TGTGCCATCAGAACCCGACAGGGGGGAAACACCATATATTTT.

The rearrangement joins TRBV27 to TRBJ2-7; 13 bases line up with TRBD2. The CDR3 has 14 amino acids. From germline, CDR1 is MNHEY and CDR2 SMNVEV (reference sequence). Unmatched junction bases numbered 10, after V lost 10 bases and J lost 7 bases. CDR3: CATRGTSGMGEQYF. CDR3 sequence (DNA): TGTGCCACACGCGGGACTAGCGGGATGGGTGAGCAGTACTTC.

The gene calls are TRBV5-6 and TRBJ2-1; D is undetermined. The germline gives CDR1 SGHDT, CDR2 YYEEEE. The length of the CDR3 is 14 residues. Trimming removed 0 bases from V and 3 bases from J, with 7 bases in between. The CDR3 sequence is CASSLGSYYNEQFF. The CDR3 DNA is TGTGCCAGCAGCTTGGGGAGTTACTACAATGAGCAGTTCTTC.

J is TRBJ2-2 and V is TRBV6-4, with TRBD2 matching over 8 bases. This CDR3 spans 17 amino acids. Germline V gives CDR1 MRHNA, CDR2 SNTAGT. The V gene end was trimmed by 1 base and the J gene end by 5 bases; junction bases not matched to a gene: 9. The CDR3 here is CASSDFPGTRGTGELFF. The DNA for the CDR3 is TGTGCCAGCAGTGACTTCCCCGGGACTAGGGGGACCGGGGAGCTGTTTTTT.

This rearrangement joins TRBV19 to TRBJ1-2; D ambiguous. The CDR3 totals 14 residues. Germline CDR1 and CDR2: LNHDA and SQIVND (reference sequence). Trimming stripped 1 base from V and 4 bases from J, with 10 bases between. The CDR3 sequence: CASSIGAGAYGYTF. As DNA, the CDR3 is TGTGCCAGTAGTATAGGTGCAGGTGCCTATGGCTACACCTTC. Full variable domain (outside the CDR3, taken from reference TRBV19 and TRBJ1-2): DGGITQSPKYLFRKEGQNVTLSCEQNLNHDAMYWYRQDPGQGLRLIYYSQIVNDFQKGDIAEGYSVSREKKESFPLTVTSAQKNPTAFYLCASSIGAGAYGYTFGSGTRLTVV.

The chain couples TRBV3-1 (or the pseudogene TRBV3-2) to TRBJ2-1; 9 bases fit TRBD2. V lost 0 bases, J lost 8 bases, and 23 bases stayed unmatched. The CDR3 totals 21 residues. Germline V gives CDR1 LGHDT, CDR2 YNNKEL (reference sequence). The chain's CDR3 is CASSQDTLSTDGRGGRYEQFF. In DNA, the CDR3 is TGTGCCAGCAGCCAAGACACCCTATCCACGGATGGGCGGGGGGGCCGATATGAGCAGTTCTTC.

This chain uses TRBV7-9 with TRBJ2-1; 8 positions match TRBD2. This CDR3 region has 15 residues. Unmatched junction bases numbered 9, after V lost 5 bases and J lost 6 bases. CDR1 and CDR2 (germline): SEHNR, FQNEAQ (reference sequence). The CDR3 coding sequence is TGTGCCAGCAGCCCTGCCGGGACTAGTATCAATGAGCAGTTCTTC. Translated: CASSPAGTSINEQFF.

The chain carries TRBV9 and TRBJ1-6; 9 nucleotides agree with TRBD1. V shed 2 bases, J shed 10 bases, and the junction held 7 bases outside the gene matches. Per the germline V gene, CDR1 is SGDLS and CDR2 is YYNGEE. CDR3 length: 15 residues. Written as DNA, the CDR3 is TGTGCCAGCAGCGTTTCGGGACAGGGTCTCTCACCCCTCCACTTT. This codes for CASSVSGQGLSPLHF.

V is TRBV5-1 and J is TRBJ2-7, with TRBD1 matching over 8 bases. Germline V lookup: CDR1 SGHRS, CDR2 YFSETQ. CDR3 length equals 15 residues. Trimming cost V 0 bases and J 7 bases; bases outside gene matches: 9. As DNA, the CDR3 is TGCGCCAGCAGCTTGGGAGGCAGGGGGCTGGATGAGCAGTACTTC. Translated: CASSLGGRGLDEQYF.